A selection of T cell receptor beta chains follows, all from one sample in a study of blood T cell repertoires in COVID-19. Sequencing used immunoSEQ multiplex PCR; TCRdb keeps in-frame clones, though not all of them. The sample has tens of thousands of clones; 70% to 80% are singletons. The sample was peripheral blood. These receptor sequences come from a man aged 65 to 79 with active or convalescent COVID-19. Both conserved end residues are part of each CDR3. The D gene is left open where the match is weak. Some rows mark clone size as missing; the rest say once, few, many or name a class of expanded clone.

TRBJ2-5 TRBV28 once TRBD2 CASSRPSGGQETQYF TGTGCCAGCAGTCGGCCTAGCGGGGGGCAAGAGACCCAGTACTTC
TRBJ1-5 TRBV24-1 - - CATSDVDQPQHF TGTGCCACCAGTGATGTCGATCAGCCCCAGCATTTT
TRBJ1-4 TRBV9 - - CASSVVPPTGEKLFF TGTGCCAGCAGCGTAGTCCCCCCGACGGGTGAAAAACTGTTTTTT
TRBJ2-4 TRBV19 - TRBD1 CASRPGTGENIQYF TGTGCCAGTAGGCCCGGGACAGGGGAAAACATTCAGTACTTC
TRBJ1-2 TRBV2 - - CASNREGQTSGYTF TGTGCCAGCAACCGAGAAGGACAGACCTCTGGCTACACCTTC
TRBJ2-2 TRBV12-5 - TRBD1 CASGLVQGAGELFF TGTGCTAGTGGTTTGGTACAGGGGGCCGGGGAGCTGTTTTTT
TRBJ2-2 TRBV6-5 - TRBD1 CASSRGTGNTGELFF TGTGCCAGCAGCCGCGGGACAGGGAACACCGGGGAGCTGTTTTTT
TRBJ2-7 TRBV5-6 - TRBD1 CASSWATGAKYEQYF TGTGCCAGCAGCTGGGCGACAGGGGCTAAATACGAGCAGTACTTC
TRBJ2-1 TRBV13 - TRBD1 CASSLDRLLFF TGTGCCAGCAGCTTGGACAGGTTACTGTTCTTC
TRBJ1-2 TRBV6-1 - TRBD1 CASSEFWQGAGGYTF TGTGCCAGCAGTGAATTTTGGCAGGGGGCGGGAGGCTACACCTTC
TRBJ1-2 TRBV27 few - CASRDLQGGYTF TGTGCCAGCAGGGATCTACAGGGTGGCTACACCTTC
TRBJ1-2 TRBV19 - TRBD1 CASSTLTGSYGYTF TGTGCCAGTAGTACCCTGACAGGGAGCTATGGCTACACCTTC
TRBJ1-5 TRBV9 many TRBD1 CASSATGDGNQPQHF TGTGCCAGCAGCGCGACAGGGGATGGCAATCAGCCCCAGCATTTT
TRBJ2-1 TRBV4-2 - TRBD2 CASSLAGGLYEQFF TGTGCCAGCAGCCTAGCGGGGGGGCTTTATGAGCAGTTCTTC
TRBJ2-3 TRBV6-6 - TRBD2 CASSDSGGSTDTQYF TGTGCCAGCAGTGATAGCGGGGGGAGCACAGATACGCAGTATTTT
TRBJ2-5 TRBV19 many TRBD1 CASSRPGGETQYF TGTGCCAGTAGTAGACCAGGGGGAGAGACCCAGTACTTC
TRBJ2-1 TRBV20-1 few - CSASPGLHYNEQFF TGCAGTGCTAGTCCTGGACTTCACTACAATGAGCAGTTCTTC
TRBJ1-5 TRBV4-2 - TRBD1 CASSQDATGGDNQPQHF TGTGCCAGCAGCCAGGACGCGACAGGGGGGGACAATCAGCCCCAGCATTTT
TRBJ2-7 TRBV3-1/TRBV3-2 - TRBD2 CASRGTSGGDEQYF TGTGCCAGCAGGGGGACTAGCGGGGGCGACGAGCAGTACTTC
TRBJ1-6 TRBV27 few - CASRDIPNSPLHF TGTGCCAGTAGGGACATCCCTAATTCACCCCTCCACTTT
TRBJ2-7 TRBV29-1 - TRBD1 CSVFPGTGKSGEQYF TGCAGCGTCTTTCCCGGGACAGGGAAGTCGGGAGAGCAGTACTTC
TRBJ2-3 TRBV3-1/TRBV3-2 - TRBD2 CASSQDGAGSSPYF TGTGCCAGCAGCCAAGATGGAGCGGGAAGCTCACCGTATTTT
TRBJ2-7 TRBV9 - TRBD1 CASSVGGGHYEQYF TGTGCCAGCAGCGTAGGAGGGGGCCATTACGAGCAGTACTTC
TRBJ2-1 TRBV23-1 - TRBD2 CASPFWTSGGANLYNEQFF TGCGCCAGCCCCTTCTGGACTAGCGGGGGAGCTAACCTGTACAATGAGCAGTTCTTC
TRBJ2-7 TRBV28 - TRBD2 CASAGTSGASYEQYF TGTGCCAGCGCCGGGACTAGCGGGGCCTCCTACGAGCAGTACTTC
TRBJ2-7 TRBV30 - TRBD1 CAWRKGGDEQYF TGTGCCTGGAGGAAAGGGGGCGACGAGCAGTACTTC
TRBJ2-3 TRBV29-1 - TRBD2 CSVALTSGGAYSTDTQYF TGCAGCGTTGCCCTGACTAGCGGGGGGGCCTACTCAACAGATACGCAGTATTTT
TRBJ2-2 TRBV19 - - CASIGLKNTGELFF TGTGCCAGTATTGGCCTTAAGAACACCGGGGAGCTGTTTTTT
TRBJ1-2 TRBV19 - TRBD1 CASTLRPGTGGVNYGYTF TGTGCCAGTACCCTGAGGCCCGGGACAGGGGGCGTTAACTATGGCTACACCTTC
TRBJ1-1 TRBV11-3 - - CASSLVAEGSEAFF TGTGCCAGCAGCTTAGTTGCAGAGGGTTCTGAAGCTTTCTTT
TRBJ2-7 TRBV3-1/TRBV3-2 - TRBD1 CASSQWDRAYEQYF TGTGCCAGCAGCCAATGGGACAGGGCCTACGAGCAGTACTTC
TRBJ2-5 TRBV27 - TRBD1 CASSRDRGEETQYF TGTGCCAGCAGCAGGGACAGGGGCGAAGAGACCCAGTACTTC
TRBJ2-3 TRBV4-1 - TRBD2 CASSQVSGLAGVTDTQYF TGCGCCAGCAGCCAAGTGTCGGGACTAGCGGGCGTCACAGATACGCAGTATTTT
TRBJ2-2 TRBV4-1 - TRBD1 CASSQVGQGFFRELFF TGCGCCAGCAGCCAAGTGGGACAGGGGTTTTTCCGGGAGCTGTTTTTT
TRBJ2-5 TRBV7-2 - - CASSFVGGETQYF TGTGCCAGCAGCTTTGTGGGGGGAGAGACCCAGTACTTC
TRBJ2-1 TRBV7-9 - - CASSLVGVHYNEQFF TGTGCCAGCAGCCTGGTCGGAGTCCACTACAATGAGCAGTTCTTC
TRBJ1-5 TRBV24-1 - - CATSDLGAGPNQPQHF TGTGCCACCAGTGACCTCGGAGCGGGGCCGAATCAGCCCCAGCATTTT
TRBJ1-4 TRBV15 - TRBD1 CATSRDRDSNEKLFF TGTGCCACCAGCAGAGACCGGGACAGTAATGAAAAACTGTTTTTT
TRBJ1-1 TRBV24-1 - - CATSQAGYGEAFF TGTGCCACCTCACAGGCGGGGTACGGTGAAGCTTTCTTT
TRBJ1-1 TRBV6-5 - - CASPPPGGTEAFF TGTGCCAGCCCCCCACCGGGGGGGACTGAAGCTTTCTTT
TRBJ2-3 TRBV10-3 - - CAISGTSTDTQYF TGTGCCATCAGTGGGACTAGCACAGATACGCAGTATTTT
TRBJ2-2 TRBV27 - TRBD2 CASSLAGDFTGELFF TGTGCCAGCAGTCTAGCGGGGGATTTTACCGGGGAGCTGTTTTTT
TRBJ1-1 TRBV6-1 - TRBD1 CASSEGQLQGARTEAFF TGTGCCAGCAGTGAAGGCCAACTACAGGGGGCTAGGACTGAAGCTTTCTTT
TRBJ2-1 TRBV30 - - CAGRDRELASGQFF TGTGCCGGAAGAGACCGAGAATTGGCCTCAGGGCAGTTCTTC
TRBJ2-1 TRBV20-1 - TRBD2 CSASLAGVLSSYNEQFF TGCAGTGCTAGTTTGGCGGGGGTCTTAAGCTCCTACAATGAGCAGTTCTTC
TRBJ2-3 TRBV6-2/TRBV6-3 - - CASGPPIDTQYF TGTGCCAGCGGCCCCCCTATAGATACGCAGTATTTT
TRBJ2-3 TRBV30 - TRBD2 CAWATLAGGPTDTQYF TGTGCCTGGGCGACTCTAGCGGGGGGGCCCACAGATACGCAGTATTTT
TRBJ1-2 TRBV28 - - CASSLVGPGYTF TGTGCCAGCAGTTTAGTGGGGCCAGGCTACACCTTC
TRBJ2-2 TRBV18 - - CASSPPVTTGELFF TGTGCCAGCTCACCACCGGTAACAACCGGGGAGCTGTTTTTT
TRBJ1-6 TRBV11-1 once TRBD1 CASSLDRVSYNSPLHF TGTGCCAGCAGCCTGGACAGGGTTTCCTATAATTCACCCCTCCACTTT
TRBJ1-3 TRBV5-5 - TRBD1 CASSLDRGLRSGNTIYF TGTGCCAGCAGCTTGGACAGGGGCCTTCGGTCTGGAAACACCATATATTTT
TRBJ1-2 TRBV2 - - CASRRVNYGYTF TGTGCCAGCAGACGAGTCAACTATGGCTACACCTTC
TRBJ2-1 TRBV6-6 - - CASTYRGGGPGEQFF TGTGCCAGCACCTACCGAGGGGGGGGGCCGGGTGAGCAGTTCTTC
TRBJ1-5 TRBV28 few TRBD1 CASSLLTGAPNQPQHF TGTGCCAGCAGTTTACTAACAGGGGCTCCCAATCAGCCCCAGCATTTT
TRBJ2-5 TRBV18 - - CASSPAGGYQETQYF TGTGCCAGCTCACCAGCAGGAGGGTACCAAGAGACCCAGTACTTC
TRBJ2-2 TRBV7-2 - TRBD1 CASSLAFQGAGELFF TGTGCCAGCAGCTTAGCATTTCAGGGGGCCGGGGAGCTGTTTTTT
TRBJ2-7 TRBV5-1 - - CASSTTSTYEQYF TGCGCCAGCAGCACGACTAGTACCTACGAGCAGTACTTC
TRBJ1-3 TRBV28 - TRBD1 CASSQTGAGNTIYF TGTGCCAGCAGTCAAACAGGGGCTGGAAACACCATATATTTT
TRBJ1-2 TRBV27 - - CASSFRGGRRLSGYTF TGTGCCAGCAGTTTCCGGGGAGGCCGTCGGTTGTCTGGCTACACCTTC